These 26 T cell receptor beta chains originate from one sample sequenced in a study of CD8 T cells in ankylosing spondylitis. One entry per CDR3 protein, called by TCRdb with MiXCR from the 5' RACE reads. The sample consists of about 360,000 distinct CDR3 sequences, 20% to 25% of them appearing once. Sequenced sample: blood, either unsorted or a sorted T cell fraction (not recorded which). These receptors came from a male donor with ankylosing spondylitis or in good health (not recorded which).

This clonotype was seen a handful of times. The V call is TRBV4-1, the J call TRBJ1-5; a possible D gene is TRBD1 (5 bases). This CDR3 is built from 14 residues. The germline gives CDR1 MGHRA, CDR2 YSYEKL. V gave up 6 bases and J gave up 0 bases, with 9 bases separating them. CDR3 in DNA: TGCGCCAGCAGTCGGGGGGATAGCAATCAGCCCCAGCATTTT. Its translation: CASSRGDSNQPQHF.

The chain couples TRBV5-5 to TRBJ2-1, with 8 bases aligning to TRBD2. The CDR3 extends over 15 amino acids. With 2 bases clipped from V and 6 bases from J, the junction kept 7 bases outside the gene matches. CDR1 and CDR2 (germline): SGHKS, YYEKEE (reference sequence). The chain's CDR3 is CASSFSGAATNEQFF. The DNA for the CDR3 is TGTGCCAGCAGCTTTAGCGGGGCAGCGACCAATGAGCAGTTCTTC.

This clonotype has ten or more counts. The chain combines TRBV12-3 or TRBV12-4 with TRBJ2-1, with D possibly being TRBD1 (6 bases). Trimming shortened V by 6 bases and J by 9 bases, and 15 bases separated the two germline ends. The CDR3 runs to 13 residues. CDR3 coding DNA: TGTGCCAGCAGCGTTCAAGGGGGAATTGAGCAGTTCTTC. It translates to CASSVQGGIEQFF.

This chain connects TRBV7-7 to TRBJ2-2; 10 positions agree with TRBD2. The CDR3 runs to 17 residues. CDR1 is SSHAT, CDR2 FNYEAQ, per germline (reference sequence). V shed 1 base, J shed 4 bases, and the junction held 6 bases outside the gene matches. CDR3 loop: CASSLDPSGGSTGELFF. The DNA of the CDR3 is TGTGCCAGCAGCTTAGATCCTAGCGGGGGCTCCACCGGGGAGCTGTTTTTT.

The rearrangement links TRBV5-6 to TRBJ2-7, with 9 bases fitting TRBD1. CDR3 length: 14 residues. The germline gives CDR1 SGHDT, CDR2 YYEEEE. J lost 6 bases, V lost 5 bases, and 9 bases had no gene match. In DNA form, the CDR3 reads TGTGCCAGCAGACCAACCGGGACAGGGATCGAGCAGTACTTC. Translation: CASRPTGTGIEQYF.

The V gene is TRBV20-1, the J gene TRBJ2-1; D is possibly TRBD2 (6 bases). Germline CDR1 is DFQATT and CDR2 is SNEGSKA (reference sequence). The V end lost 7 bases, the J end lost 6 bases, and 19 bases lay between the germline ends. The CDR3 extends over 14 amino acids. The CDR3 bases are TGCAGTGTAAACCGGGACTTTCGTGCCAATGAGCAGTTCTTC. It specifies CSVNRDFRANEQFF.

This clonotype was detected a few times. The chain joins TRBV9 to TRBJ2-2; 8 bases match TRBD2. Germline CDR1 SGDLS, CDR2 YYNGEE. The V and J ends lost 3 bases and 6 bases, in that order; junction bases with no gene match: 4. The CDR3 spans 14 residues. CDR3 protein: CASSGQRGSGELFF. The DNA of the CDR3 is TGTGCCAGCAGCGGGCAGCGGGGGTCCGGGGAGCTGTTTTTT.

This clonotype occurred a few times. The V gene is TRBV15, the J gene TRBJ2-7; 13 bases are shared with TRBD2. Germline V gene sequence: CDR1 LNHNV, CDR2 YYDKDF (reference sequence). This CDR3 has 14 residues. V dropped 4 bases and J dropped 4; count of bases not matched to a gene: 1. The CDR3 spells CATSTGLAGYEQYF. The CDR3 DNA follows: TGTGCCACCAGCACGGGACTAGCGGGGTACGAGCAGTACTTC.

This clonotype came up many times. The rearrangement uses TRBV20-1 and TRBJ1-2; 7 nucleotides agree with TRBD1. There are 14 residues in the CDR3. Germline CDR1 is DFQATT and CDR2 is SNEGSKA (reference sequence). Losses at the gene ends were 0 bases for V and 6 bases for J; bases not matched to a gene: 7. This CDR3 is CSARDPGQIHGYTF. The CDR3 nucleotides read TGCAGTGCTAGAGATCCGGGACAGATTCATGGCTACACCTTC.

This clonotype has more than one count but fewer than ten. The chain uses TRBV12-3 or TRBV12-4 and TRBJ2-3, with D possibly called TRBD1 or TRBD2 (5 bases each). The V end was cut by 6 bases, the J end by 5 bases, with 12 bases between. The CDR3 sequence is 13 residues long. The CDR3 reads CASRGVWGDTQYF. As DNA, the CDR3 is TGTGCCAGCAGGGGGGTTTGGGGAGATACGCAGTATTTT.

The chain has TRBV11-2 and TRBJ2-5; 8 bases align to TRBD2. Germline V gene lookup returns CDR1 SGHAT and CDR2 FQNNGV. The V and J ends lost 1 base and 4 bases, in that order; junction bases with no gene match: 5. CDR3 length: 15 amino acids. The CDR3 loop reads CASSLGPGGPETQYF. Here the CDR3 DNA reads TGTGCCAGCAGCTTAGGCCCGGGGGGGCCAGAGACCCAGTACTTC. Full variable domain (remainder filled in from reference TRBV11-2 and TRBJ2-5): EAGVAQSPRYKIIEKRQSVAFWCNPISGHATLYWYQQILGQGPKLLIQFQNNGVVDDSQLPKDRFSAERLKGVDSTLKIQPAKLEDSAVYLCASSLGPGGPETQYFGPGTRLLVL.

This clonotype has a handful of counts. The chain carries TRBV6-5 and TRBJ2-1; D remains unclear. The V gene's germline CDR1 is MNHEY and CDR2 SVGAGI. V dropped 1 base and J dropped 2 bases, with 6 bases sitting between them. CDR3 length: 14 residues. The CDR3 loop is CASSYFSPYNEQFF. The CDR3 region has the DNA TGTGCCAGCAGTTACTTTTCCCCCTACAATGAGCAGTTCTTC.

In its sample, this clonotype was seen a few times. The chain joins TRBV12-3 or TRBV12-4 to TRBJ2-2, with D maybe TRBD1 (5 bases). Trimming shortened V by 4 bases and J by 0 bases, and 15 bases separated the two germline ends. The length of the CDR3 is 17 residues. For the CDR3, the DNA is TGTGCCAGCAGTTCCTCCAGGGATTCCACGAACACCGGGGAGCTGTTTTTT. Translated, it gives CASSSSRDSTNTGELFF.

This clonotype was counted between two and nine times. This rearrangement joins TRBV29-1 to TRBJ2-5, with D possibly being TRBD1 (6 bases). CDR1 SQVTM and CDR2 ANQGSEA come from the germline V gene. Trimming shortened V by 3 bases and J by 1 base, and 9 bases separated the two germline ends. There are 13 residues in the CDR3. The CDR3 loop is CSVDGGFQETQYF. The DNA of the CDR3 is TGCAGCGTTGATGGGGGCTTCCAAGAGACCCAGTACTTC.

The V gene is TRBV6-1, the J gene TRBJ2-5; 10 positions match TRBD2. Trimming cost V 4 bases and J 2 bases; bases outside gene matches: 10. The CDR3 runs to 17 residues. The germline V gene encodes CDR1 MNHNS and CDR2 SASEGT. The chain's CDR3 is CASSAQRAGGSQETQYF. The CDR3 DNA follows: TGTGCCAGCAGTGCACAAAGAGCGGGGGGGTCACAAGAGACCCAGTACTTC.

The chain employs TRBV20-1 and TRBJ2-2; D ambiguous. V lost 4 bases and J 0 bases, leaving 6 bases between the germline ends. Germline V gene lookup returns CDR1 DFQATT and CDR2 SNEGSKA (reference sequence). The CDR3 is 13 amino acids. CDR3 protein: CSATYPNTGELFF. In DNA, the CDR3 is TGCAGTGCTACTTATCCGAACACCGGGGAGCTGTTTTTT.

This clonotype has a handful of counts. The chain recombines TRBV6-1 with TRBJ2-7; no definite D call. CDR3 length: 13 amino acids. Germline V gene sequence: CDR1 MNHNS, CDR2 SASEGT. V was clipped by 8 bases and J by 2 bases, with 13 bases between them. CDR3 loop: CASALAAAYEQYF. DNA of the CDR3: TGTGCCAGCGCGTTAGCAGCAGCCTACGAGCAGTACTTC.

V usage is TRBV7-9 and J usage is TRBJ2-7; D is unresolved. The CDR3 covers 12 residues. Per the germline V gene, CDR1 is SEHNR and CDR2 is FQNEAQ (reference sequence). Trimming cost V 5 bases and J 6 bases, with 11 bases left between them. The CDR3 loop reads CASSQNNVEQYF. The CDR3 DNA sequence: TGTGCCAGCAGCCAAAACAATGTCGAGCAGTACTTC.

This clonotype was observed a few times. This chain uses TRBV11-2 with TRBJ2-3, with D possibly being TRBD2 (5 bases). V shed 1 base and J shed 3 bases, with 8 bases lying between them. CDR1 and CDR2 (germline): SGHAT, FQNNGV. This CDR3 comprises 14 residues. The CDR3 sequence: CASSLARETDTQYF. The CDR3, as DNA: TGTGCCAGCAGCTTAGCGAGGGAAACAGATACGCAGTATTTT.

The genes are TRBV10-3 and TRBJ2-5; 7 bases map to TRBD1. V dropped 10 bases and J dropped 5; count of bases not matched to a gene: 7. The CDR3 is made up of 12 amino acids. CDR1 ENHRY and CDR2 SYGVKD come from the germline V gene. CDR3 sequence: CATGQVLETQYF. CDR3 bases: TGTGCCACCGGACAGGTTCTTGAGACCCAGTACTTC.

This clonotype was recorded a few times. CDR3 protein: CASSLSNAEAFF. For the CDR3, the DNA is TGTGCCAGTAGTCTCAGTAACGCTGAAGCTTTCTTT. The chain links TRBV19 to TRBJ1-1; no clear D. This CDR3 has 12 amino acids. V was pared by 5 bases and J by 6 bases, with 10 bases between. In germline, CDR1 is LNHDA, CDR2 SQIVND (reference sequence).

The rearrangement uses TRBV11-2 and TRBJ2-3; D is possibly TRBD2 (6 bases). The CDR3 has 13 amino acids. Germline CDR1 is SGHAT and CDR2 is FQNNGV. The V end was cut by 5 bases, the J end by 4 bases, with 10 bases between. CDR3 DNA: TGTGCCAGCAGCCAACGGGACTCAGATACGCAGTATTTT. Translation gives CASSQRDSDTQYF. Full variable domain (outside the CDR3, taken from reference TRBV11-2 and TRBJ2-3): EAGVAQSPRYKIIEKRQSVAFWCNPISGHATLYWYQQILGQGPKLLIQFQNNGVVDDSQLPKDRFSAERLKGVDSTLKIQPAKLEDSAVYLCASSQRDSDTQYFGPGTRLTVL.

The table lists this clonotype with a few counts. The chain links TRBV12-3 or TRBV12-4 to TRBJ2-3; D gene ambiguous. The V and J ends lost 5 bases and 4 bases respectively, with 7 bases between them. The CDR3 extends over 12 amino acids. CDR3 sequence: CASSLRPDTQYF. The CDR3 DNA sequence: TGTGCCAGCAGTCTACGACCAGATACGCAGTATTTT.

V and J are TRBV5-1 and TRBJ2-3, with D unresolved. Trimming cost V 1 base and J 0 bases, with 12 bases left between them. The V gene's germline CDR1 is SGHRS and CDR2 YFSETQ. This CDR3 is built from 16 residues. CDR3 protein: CASSLTGSASTDTQYF. In DNA form, the CDR3 reads TGCGCCAGCAGCTTGACTGGGTCTGCTAGCACAGATACGCAGTATTTT.

This clonotype occurred a few times. V and J are TRBV28 and TRBJ1-2; D is undetermined. The CDR3 loop spans 14 amino acids. Germline lookup yields CDR1 MDHEN and CDR2 SYDVKM. V was trimmed by 6 bases and J by 4 bases, leaving 15 bases between them. This CDR3 is CASSPGPVTYGYTF. CDR3 nucleotides: TGTGCCAGCAGCCCCGGCCCCGTAACCTATGGCTACACCTTC.

The chain is built from TRBV4-1 and TRBJ2-3, with D tentatively TRBD1 (6 bases). V was trimmed by 0 bases and J by 2 bases, leaving 12 bases between them. Germline V CDR1 and CDR2: MGHRA, YSYEKL. The CDR3 totals 16 residues. For the CDR3, the DNA is TGCGCCAGCAGCCAAGAGCTGTGGGGGCCCACAGATACGCAGTATTTT. Its protein product is CASSQELWGPTDTQYF.